This entry lists 17 T cell receptor beta chains sequenced from one sample in a study of shared clonotypes between healthy human individuals. Terminally differentiated effector memory CD45RA+ cells were excluded from the naive CD8 cells, which were CD45RO-negative and positively selected for CCR7. This table comes from immunoSEQ multiplex PCR, and its TCRdb copy is limited to in-frame clones, with some not included. Counted here are about 2.1 million clones, 85% to 95% occurring once; the ten biggest clones make up under 2%. Sequenced input: naive CD8+ T cells from PBMCs. These receptors all come from a man between 18 and 35 years old in good health. Some clones in this sample may be carry-over from other donors' samples.

J is TRBJ2-5 and V is TRBV10-3, with TRBD1 as a possible D gene (6 bases). The ends were cut back, 1 base at V and 1 base at J, with 13 bases in the middle. The CDR3 is 16 residues long. Germline V lookup: CDR1 ENHRY, CDR2 SYGVKD. CDR3 DNA sequence: TGTGCCATCAGTGAGTTTGGGGGCCCATTCCAAGAGACCCAGTACTTC. Translation: CAISEFGGPFQETQYF.

This clone showed up just once. V and J are TRBV4-1 and TRBJ2-7; 7 bases align to TRBD2. Per germline, CDR1 MGHRA and CDR2 YSYEKL. The CDR3 is 18 residues long. V was clipped by 0 bases and J by 2 bases; unmatched bases: 13. CDR3 DNA sequence: TGCGCCAGCAGCCAAGATGGATTCGAGACTAGCATAACCTACGAGCAGTACTTC. Residues: CASSQDGFETSITYEQYF.

This clone showed up just once. The CDR3 coding sequence is TGTGCCAGCAGCCAAACTAGCGGGAGATCGGGTGGCACCGGGGAGCTGTTTTTT. Protein product: CASSQTSGRSGGTGELFF. The rearrangement links TRBV14 to TRBJ2-2; 11 nucleotides match TRBD2. This CDR3 comprises 18 residues. Per germline, CDR1 SGHDN and CDR2 FVKESK. Trimming at V came to 2 bases and at J to 4 bases, leaving 9 bases not matched to a gene. Complete variable domain (other parts from reference TRBV14 and TRBJ2-2): EAGVTQFPSHSVIEKGQTVTLRCDPISGHDNLYWYRRVMGKEIKFLLHFVKESKQDESGMPNNRFLAERTGGTYSTLKVQPAELEDSGVYFCASSQTSGRSGGTGELFFGEGSRLTVL.

The V and J genes are TRBV25-1 and TRBJ2-7, with 8 bases that match TRBD2. The V and J ends lost 5 bases and 2 bases, in that order; junction bases with no gene match: 14. This CDR3 region has 17 residues. Germline V CDR1 and CDR2: MGHDK, SYGVNS. Written as DNA, the CDR3 is TGTGCCAGCAGTCTGGGACCCGCGGGTAGCGGGACCTACGAGCAGTACTTC. It is translated as CASSLGPAGSGTYEQYF.

The chain employs TRBV5-3 and TRBJ2-7; 8 bases agree with TRBD1. TRBV5-3 has ORF status, its function being uncertain. This CDR3 spans 14 amino acids. V shed 4 bases, J shed 3 bases, and the junction held 6 bases outside the gene matches. CDR3 region: CARSDRQGHYEQYF. The DNA for the CDR3 is TGTGCCAGAAGCGACCGACAGGGGCACTACGAGCAGTACTTC.

V gene TRBV6-5 combines with J gene TRBJ1-1, with D tentatively TRBD1 (6 bases). The CDR3 totals 15 residues. Germline CDR1 is MNHEY and CDR2 is SVGAGI. The V end lost 6 bases, the J end lost 5 bases, and 19 bases lay between the germline ends. The CDR3 loop reads CASSSPRNTGTEAFF. In DNA, the CDR3 is TGTGCCAGCAGCTCACCAAGGAACACAGGGACTGAAGCTTTCTTT.

The chain is built from TRBV28 and TRBJ1-1; D perhaps matches TRBD1 (5 bases). CDR3 length: 17 residues. Deletions cut 5 bases from V and 3 bases from J, with 22 bases between. Germline-derived CDR1 and CDR2 are MDHEN and SYDVKM. CDR3 sequence: CASSLQALAGRDTEAFF. The CDR3 DNA is TGTGCCAGCAGTCTCCAAGCCCTAGCAGGGCGGGACACTGAAGCTTTCTTT.

In the case of this clone: Additional DNA sequences in this sample encode the identical CDR3. This sequence joins TRBV4-1 and TRBJ1-3; no clear D. The V end lost 1 base, the J end lost 1 base, and 8 bases lay between the germline ends. The CDR3 is 15 residues long. From germline, CDR1 is MGHRA and CDR2 YSYEKL. The CDR3: CASSQGPGSGNTIYF. Here the CDR3 DNA reads TGCGCCAGCAGCCAAGGGCCCGGGTCTGGAAACACCATATATTTT.

This chain joins TRBV9 and TRBJ2-7, with 11 positions matching TRBD2. Per the germline V gene, CDR1 is SGDLS and CDR2 is YYNGEE. J was trimmed by 2 bases and V by 3 bases; bases with no gene match: 7. This CDR3 is built from 16 residues. The CDR3 nucleotides are TGTGCCAGCAGCGCGCAAGGGACTAGCGGCGCCTACGAGCAGTACTTC. Translated, it gives CASSAQGTSGAYEQYF. The entire variable domain, with the rest obtained from reference TRBV9 and TRBJ2-7, is as follows: DSGVTQTPKHLITATGQRVTLRCSPRSGDLSVYWYQQSLDQGLQFLIQYYNGEERAKGNILERFSAQQFPDLHSELNLSSLELGDSALYFCASSAQGTSGAYEQYFGPGTRLTVT.

V and J are TRBV21-1 and TRBJ2-7; the D call in the table, TRBD2, was not verified against the DNA. TRBV21-1 is termed a pseudogene. This CDR3 is 13 amino acids long. The CDR3 DNA sequence: TGTGCCAGCCGCCCCGCCTCCTATTACGAGCAGTACTTC. This codes for CASRPASYYEQYF.

This rearrangement joins TRBV27 to TRBJ1-5, with D possibly TRBD1 on 5 matching bases. Germline V gene sequence: CDR1 MNHEY, CDR2 SMNVEV (reference sequence). Trimming took off 3 bases at V and 5 bases at J, with 11 bases between the two ends. This CDR3 has 14 residues. DNA for the CDR3: TGTGCCAGCAGTTTTTGGGGGAGCGATCAGCCCCAGCATTTT. Translated, it gives CASSFWGSDQPQHF.

V and J are TRBV19 and TRBJ1-4; possibly TRBD1 for D (5 bases). The germline CDR1 and CDR2 sequences are LNHDA and SQIVND (reference sequence). V lost 3 bases and J 1 base, leaving 9 bases between the germline ends. The CDR3 contains 15 residues. CDR3 DNA sequence: TGTGCCAGTAGTATCGCGCAGGGAACTAATGAAAAACTGTTTTTT. It specifies CASSIAQGTNEKLFF.

This chain uses TRBV7-2 with TRBJ2-1; TRBD2 might be the D (6 bases). The CDR3 is made up of 16 amino acids. V was cut by 2 bases and J by 6 bases, with 17 bases left in between. Per the germline V gene, CDR1 is SGHTA and CDR2 is FQGNSA. The chain's CDR3 is CASSLSSGRTSNEQFF. CDR3 bases: TGTGCCAGCAGCTTATCGTCAGGGAGGACTTCCAATGAGCAGTTCTTC. The full variable domain, rest sourced from reference TRBV7-2 and TRBJ2-1, is GAGVSQSPSNKVTEKGKDVELRCDPISGHTALYWYRQSLGQGLEFLIYFQGNSAPDKSGLPSDRFSAERTGGSVSTLTIQRTQQEDSAVYLCASSLSSGRTSNEQFFGPGTRLTVL.

V usage is TRBV7-8 and J usage is TRBJ2-3; perhaps TRBD2 as D (7 bases). The CDR3 is made up of 16 amino acids. Deletions cut 6 bases from V and 6 bases from J, with 22 bases between. The V gene's germline CDR1 is SGHVS and CDR2 FQNEAQ. The CDR3 loop reads CASRLREGGEHDTQYF. CDR3 nucleotide sequence: TGTGCCAGCAGGCTAAGAGAGGGGGGGGAGCATGATACGCAGTATTTT.

A remark on this clone: At the DNA level, this CDR3 is encoded by other sequences in the same sample as well. J is TRBJ2-7 and V is TRBV9; D remains ambiguous. The CDR3 loop spans 11 amino acids. With 2 bases removed from V and 7 bases from J, the gap between germline ends came to 7 bases. CDR1 SGDLS and CDR2 YYNGEE come from the germline V gene. The CDR3 nucleotides read TGTGCCAGCAGCGTCGGAGAGGAGCAGTACTTC. Its protein product is CASSVGEEQYF.

This sequence joins TRBV19 and TRBJ1-2, with D unclear. CDR3 length: 12 amino acids. Per the germline V gene, CDR1 is LNHDA and CDR2 is SQIVND (reference sequence). Trimming stripped 7 bases from V and 3 bases from J, with 9 bases between. CDR3 DNA sequence: TGTGCCAGTATGTTGGGAGACTATGGCTACACCTTC. Protein: CASMLGDYGYTF.

The V gene is TRBV19, the J gene TRBJ2-7, with 7 bases matching TRBD1. The CDR3 spans 13 residues. With 10 bases clipped from V and 0 bases from J, the junction kept 6 bases outside the gene matches. Germline assignment: CDR1 LNHDA and CDR2 SQIVND (reference sequence). The CDR3 nucleotides read TGTGCCACCTGGACAGGCGACTCCTACGAGCAGTACTTC. Amino acids: CATWTGDSYEQYF.